This TCR beta chain appears in the sequencing data of a study of blood T cell repertoires in COVID-19. Original methodology: How many nucleated cells were present was estimated from reference gene primer amplification. The method was immunoSEQ multiplex PCR; TCRdb's version includes in-frame clones alone and lacks a portion of them. D and trimming were read from the DNA, whereas the V and J calls and clone size are those reported in that table. The data show roughly 69,000 clones, more than 80% seen once. There are 15 residues in the CDR3. The V end lost 0 bases, the J end lost 0 bases, and 10 bases lay between the germline ends. Germline V gives CDR1 SGHRS, CDR2 YFSETQ.

Sequencing input: peripheral blood. The V and J genes are TRBV5-1 and TRBJ2-7; D unresolved. This TCR derives from a man in his forties or fifties with COVID-19, enrolled during active disease. The CDR3 spells CASSLAGPGSYEQYF. The CDR3 nucleotides read TGCGCCAGCAGCTTGGCCGGTCCCGGCTCCTACGAGCAGTACTTC.